Below, 3 T cell receptor beta chains from the same sample are listed, as sequenced in a study of OX40 agonist ivuxolimab in advanced cancers. Sequencing used immunoSEQ multiplex PCR; TCRdb keeps in-frame clones, though not all of them. The repertoire holds around 60,000 clones, with about nine tenths as singletons. This sample comprised CD4+ or CD8+ T cells sorted from blood, obtained in a trial of the OX40 agonist ivuxolimab. The receptors derive from an adult with an advanced solid tumor such as melanoma, head and neck, liver or kidney cancer.

The chain recombines TRBV4-1 with TRBJ1-1; TRBD1 might be the D (6 bases). Trimming removed 1 base from V and 1 base from J, with 10 bases in between. Germline V gene sequence: CDR1 MGHRA, CDR2 YSYEKL. This CDR3 region has 15 residues. The CDR3 loop reads CASSQVQGPNTEAFF. Written as DNA, the CDR3 is TGCGCCAGCAGCCAAGTGCAGGGGCCGAACACTGAAGCTTTCTTT.

V and J are TRBV11-2 and TRBJ2-7; 7 nucleotides line up with TRBD2. Losses at the gene ends were 0 bases for V and 3 bases for J; bases not matched to a gene: 8. The CDR3 sequence is 16 residues long. Germline values: CDR1 SGHAT, CDR2 FQNNGV. The CDR3 is CASSLDQGDYYYEQYF. The DNA for the CDR3 is TGTGCCAGCAGCTTAGATCAAGGGGACTACTACTACGAGCAGTACTTC.

This sequence joins TRBV5-1 and TRBJ2-1; 8 bases agree with TRBD2. This CDR3 contains 15 residues. The trim removed 3 bases at V and 9 bases at J, leaving 11 bases unmatched. Germline V lookup: CDR1 SGHRS, CDR2 YFSETQ. The CDR3 protein is CASSSKGLAVGEQFF. Here the CDR3 DNA reads TGCGCCAGCAGCTCGAAAGGACTAGCAGTTGGTGAGCAGTTCTTC.